This T cell receptor (beta chain) was recovered during a study of OX40 agonist ivuxolimab in advanced cancers. About the research overall: Patients received the agonistic anti-OX40 (CD134) antibody ivuxolimab.

The V gene's germline CDR1 is SQVTM and CDR2 ANQGSEA. This CDR3 is 12 amino acids long. The germline V and J ends were trimmed by 7 bases and 9 bases, with 16 bases remaining between them. Whole-study findings and limits: Expanded peripheral T cells had an undetermined antigen specificity. Doses of 0.1 to 3.0 mg/kg were accompanied by clonal expansion of CD4+ and CD8+ blood T cells by week 6. Patients with a partial response at 0.1-3.0 mg/kg had among the lowest clonal expansion.

On this clone itself: Its target is unknown.

Method: immunoSEQ multiplex PCR; TCRdb's copy keeps in-frame clones and lacks some. Of about 110,000 clones listed, 80% to 95% were seen once; the top ten hold 1% to 1.5%. V is TRBV29-1 and J is TRBJ2-1, with D perhaps matching TRBD2 (5 bases). The TCR originated in an adult with an advanced solid tumor such as melanoma, head and neck, liver or kidney cancer. The sample consisted of CD4+ or CD8+ T cells sorted from blood, taken in a trial of the OX40 agonist ivuxolimab. The CDR3 DNA reads as TGCAGCGCCCGAGGGATAGGGTCTGAGCAGTTCTTC. Translated: CSARGIGSEQFF.